The 8 T cell receptor beta chains given below trace back to one sample, sequenced in a study of OX40 agonist ivuxolimab in advanced cancers. Generated by immunoSEQ multiplex PCR, the TCRdb table keeps only in-frame clones and is missing some. The sample carries tens of thousands of clones, more than 85% recorded once. Specimen: CD4+ or CD8+ T cells sorted from blood, collected in a trial of the OX40 agonist ivuxolimab. Every receptor here comes from an adult with an advanced solid tumor such as melanoma, head and neck, liver or kidney cancer.

The chain carries TRBV15 and TRBJ2-5; D is uncertain. This CDR3 has 16 residues. V shed 0 bases and J shed 2 bases, with 13 bases lying between them. Per the germline V gene, CDR1 is LNHNV and CDR2 is YYDKDF (reference sequence). CDR3 sequence reads: CATSRDTWQPQETQYF. The CDR3 nucleotides read TGTGCCACCAGCAGAGATACGTGGCAGCCGCAAGAGACCCAGTACTTC.

The chain couples TRBV7-2 to TRBJ1-4; D remains ambiguous. The V end lost 2 bases, the J end lost 8 bases, and 12 bases lay between the germline ends. Germline V gene data show CDR1 as SGHTA and CDR2 as FQGNSA. There are 14 residues in the CDR3. CDR3 coding DNA: TGTGCCAGCAGCTTAAGGGCTAGTGGGGAAAAACTGTTTTTT. Residues: CASSLRASGEKLFF. The entire variable domain, with the rest obtained from reference TRBV7-2 and TRBJ1-4, is as follows: GAGVSQSPSNKVTEKGKDVELRCDPISGHTALYWYRQSLGQGLEFLIYFQGNSAPDKSGLPSDRFSAERTGGSVSTLTIQRTQQEDSAVYLCASSLRASGEKLFFGSGTQLSVL.

This rearrangement joins TRBV15 to TRBJ2-5, with 8 bases lining up with TRBD2. The CDR3 is made up of 20 amino acids. Germline lookup yields CDR1 LNHNV and CDR2 YYDKDF (reference sequence). Losses at the gene ends were 0 bases for V and 2 bases for J; bases not matched to a gene: 17. CDR3 sequence: CATSRDRGGNNRAIQETQYF. CDR3 DNA: TGTGCCACCAGCAGAGATCGGGGGGGGAATAACAGGGCTATACAAGAGACCCAGTACTTC.

This chain uses TRBV5-1 with TRBJ2-2; D call uncertain. The CDR3 spans 15 residues. The germline V gene has CDR1 SGHRS and CDR2 YFSETQ. V lost 1 base and J 0 bases, leaving 7 bases between the germline ends. DNA of the CDR3: TGCGCCAGCAGCTTGACAACTGCGAACACCGGGGAGCTGTTTTTT. This encodes CASSLTTANTGELFF.

The chain combines TRBV30 with TRBJ1-4, with D possibly being TRBD1 (6 bases). The CDR3 consists of 16 residues. V lost 0 bases, J lost 8 bases, and 19 bases lay in between. Germline CDR1 reads GTSNPN; CDR2 reads SVGIG (reference sequence). Here the CDR3 DNA reads TGTGCCTGGAGTGTCACAACGGGGGCCCCGGGGGAAAAACTGTTTTTT. Amino acid sequence: CAWSVTTGAPGEKLFF.

The gene calls are TRBV2 and TRBJ2-7; the match to TRBD2 covers 7 bases. The V gene's germline CDR1 is SNHLY and CDR2 FYNNEI. There are 14 residues in the CDR3. V shed 8 bases and J 2 bases; nucleotides not matched to a gene: 9. In DNA, the CDR3 is TGTGCCAGCTGTCGGGGGGAGCCTCCCTACGAGCAGTACTTC. It yields the protein CASCRGEPPYEQYF.

This clone was counted once. V is TRBV6-1 and J is TRBJ1-1, with 10 bases lining up with TRBD1. V was pared by 6 bases and J by 3 bases, with 7 bases of the junction left unmatched. The CDR3 is made up of 15 amino acids. Germline CDR1 MNHNS, CDR2 SASEGT. CDR3 protein: CASRRPGQGYTEAFF. Written as DNA, the CDR3 is TGTGCCAGCAGACGGCCGGGACAGGGGTACACTGAAGCTTTCTTT.

This clone was detected only a few times. CDR3 loop: CASSLPAGRTDTQYF. In DNA, the CDR3 is TGTGCCAGCAGCTTGCCGGCAGGACGCACAGATACGCAGTATTTT. The chain has TRBV5-6 and TRBJ2-3; D not resolved. The CDR3 covers 15 residues. V lost 1 base and J 1 base, leaving 10 bases between the germline ends. Per germline, CDR1 SGHDT and CDR2 YYEEEE.